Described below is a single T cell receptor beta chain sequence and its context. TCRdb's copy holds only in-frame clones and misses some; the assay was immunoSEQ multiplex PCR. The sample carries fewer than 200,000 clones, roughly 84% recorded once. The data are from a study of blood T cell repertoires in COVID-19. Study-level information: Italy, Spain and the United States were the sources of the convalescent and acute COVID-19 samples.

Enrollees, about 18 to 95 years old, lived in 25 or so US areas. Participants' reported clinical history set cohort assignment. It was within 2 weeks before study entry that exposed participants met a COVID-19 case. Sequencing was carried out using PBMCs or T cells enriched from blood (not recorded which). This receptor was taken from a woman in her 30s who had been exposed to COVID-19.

Here the CDR3 reads CASSKITGGRETQYF. Written as DNA, the CDR3 is TGTGCCAGTAGTAAAATCACAGGGGGCCGAGAGACCCAGTACTTC. The chain links TRBV19 to TRBJ2-5; 9 positions agree with TRBD1. The CDR3 sequence is 15 residues long. Germline CDR1 LNHDA, CDR2 SQIVND (reference sequence). J gave up 4 bases and V 4 bases, and 7 bases lay outside the gene matches.